These 11 T cell receptor beta chains were all obtained from the same sample, sequenced in a study of PD-L1 blockade in urothelial cancer. Some clones are missing from TCRdb's copy, which holds only in-frame ones; the method was immunoSEQ multiplex PCR. This table has around 120,000 clones, 70% to 90% appearing once. Source: PBMCs, taken around atezolizumab (anti-PD-L1) treatment. These receptors were obtained from a man in his fifties or sixties with urothelial cancer.

This chain uses TRBV2 with TRBJ1-2, with a tentative D call TRBD1 (5 bases). This CDR3 comprises 16 residues. V lost 7 bases to trimming and J lost 6 bases, with 24 bases between them. Germline values: CDR1 SNHLY, CDR2 FYNNEI. The CDR3 region is CASIGDSLLKGNGYTF. For the CDR3, the DNA is TGTGCCAGCATTGGGGACTCCCTTCTAAAGGGGAATGGCTACACCTTC. The full variable domain, with the rest looked up from reference TRBV2 and TRBJ1-2, is EPEVTQTPSHQVTQMGQEVILRCVPISNHLYFYWYRQILGQKVEFLVSFYNNEISEKSEIFDDQFSVERPDGSNFTLKIRSTKLEDSAMYFCASIGDSLLKGNGYTFGSGTRLTVV.

The V and J genes are TRBV27 and TRBJ2-1, with 15 bases fitting TRBD2. The junction had 2 bases not matched to a gene; V was cut back by 2 bases and J by 6 bases. Per germline, CDR1 MNHEY and CDR2 SMNVEV (reference sequence). This CDR3 region has 16 residues. CDR3 amino acids: CASSLPGLAGGNEQFF. Here the CDR3 DNA reads TGTGCCAGCAGTTTACCGGGACTAGCGGGAGGCAATGAGCAGTTCTTC.

The chain joins TRBV30 to TRBJ2-1, with 9 bases lining up with TRBD2. V shed 4 bases and J 7 bases; nucleotides not matched to a gene: 8. The CDR3 has 14 residues. CDR1 GTSNPN and CDR2 SVGIG come from the germline V gene (reference sequence). CDR3 residues: CAWKSGRPRNEQFF. For the CDR3, the DNA is TGTGCCTGGAAAAGCGGGAGGCCCAGGAATGAGCAGTTCTTC.

The chain employs TRBV5-4 and TRBJ2-2; no firm D call. The CDR3 covers 14 residues. The V end lost 0 bases, the J end lost 1 base, and 4 bases lay between the germline ends. Per germline, CDR1 SGHNT and CDR2 YYREEE (reference sequence). In DNA form, the CDR3 reads TGTGCCAGCAGCTTGGGCGGGAACACCGGGGAGCTGTTTTTT. It yields the protein CASSLGGNTGELFF.

This rearrangement joins TRBV5-1 to TRBJ2-7; 9 positions agree with TRBD1. This CDR3 is 13 amino acids long. Germline lookup yields CDR1 SGHRS and CDR2 YFSETQ. V trimming: 4 bases; J trimming: 7 bases; junction bases outside the gene matches: 6. The CDR3 reads CASSTSQGAEQYF. The CDR3 nucleotides read TGCGCCAGCAGCACCTCACAGGGGGCGGAGCAGTACTTC.

In nucleotides, the CDR3 is TGTGCCAGCAGACCACCGGGACTAGTCGTGCAAAACATTCAGTACTTC. Translated: CASRPPGLVVQNIQYF. The rearrangement links TRBV27 to TRBJ2-4; TRBD2 matches 8 bases. With 6 bases clipped from V and 5 bases from J, the junction kept 12 bases outside the gene matches. Germline values: CDR1 MNHEY, CDR2 SMNVEV (reference sequence). CDR3 length equals 16 residues.

This clone was seen a handful of times. The chain uses TRBV10-2 and TRBJ2-2, with 9 positions matching TRBD2. Germline V CDR1 and CDR2: WSHSY, SAAADI. CDR3 size: 16 residues. Trimming took 8 bases from V and 5 from J; bases not matched to a gene: 12. The CDR3 bases are TGCGCCAGCGGGGGGAGCGGGAGGAGGGGGACCGGGGAGCTGTTTTTT. This translates into CASGGSGRRGTGELFF.

The rearrangement uses TRBV28 and TRBJ1-5; TRBD1 agrees at 7 bases. Germline trimming cut 5 bases from V and 9 bases from J; bases unmatched to any gene: 10. Germline V gives CDR1 MDHEN, CDR2 SYDVKM. The CDR3 runs to 14 residues. CDR3 coding DNA: TGTGCCAGCAGTAGTGGAGGGGGCGGACCGCCCCAGCATTTT. Protein: CASSSGGGGPPQHF.

The chain links TRBV9 to TRBJ2-5; no clear D gene. The germline V gene has CDR1 SGDLS and CDR2 YYNGEE. V was clipped by 0 bases and J by 4 bases, with 7 bases between them. CDR3 size: 13 residues. The DNA of the CDR3 is TGTGCCAGCAGCGTAGCCTCGGTAGAGACCCAGTACTTC. Protein: CASSVASVETQYF.

The chain combines TRBV27 with TRBJ2-1, with 7 bases aligning to TRBD2. Germline loops: CDR1 MNHEY, CDR2 SMNVEV (reference sequence). The CDR3 has 15 amino acids. J was trimmed by 0 bases and V by 5 bases; bases with no gene match: 4. CDR3 region: CASSPLAASYNEQFF. The CDR3 nucleotides read TGTGCCAGCAGTCCGCTAGCGGCCTCCTACAATGAGCAGTTCTTC.

The chain is built from TRBV29-1 and TRBJ1-1; 9 nucleotides line up with TRBD1. V shed 6 bases, J shed 5 bases, and the junction held 10 bases outside the gene matches. Germline CDR1 reads SQVTM; CDR2 reads ANQGSEA. This CDR3 has 14 residues. DNA of the CDR3: TGCAGCGTCGACCCCGGACAGGGGTGGACTGAAGCTTTCTTT. Encoded protein: CSVDPGQGWTEAFF.